A single sample gave rise to the 17 T cell receptor beta chains below, sequenced in a study of immune heterogeneity within non-small cell lung tumors. The starting template was genomic DNA from bulk tumor, around 610 ng per sample. Primary tumors were biopsied several times each, far apart, intraoperatively. It was patients with untreated, newly diagnosed non-small cell lung cancer who underwent curative surgery. Multiplex PCR amplified TCR beta CDR3 with 32 V and 13 J primers. TCRdb re-derived calls from the multiplex PCR reads in MiXCR, one entry per CDR3 protein. The sample lists 13,000 or so distinct CDR3 sequences; 23% were seen once. The source material was lung tumor tissue. Receptors originate from a man between 45 and 60 years old with non-small cell lung cancer.

In regard to this clonotype: A much larger clone differs by one base, so this may be a read error. The final CDR3 position lacks the conserved phenylalanine or tryptophan, pointing to a likely read error. This rearrangement joins TRBV7-2 to TRBJ1-6, with D perhaps TRBD1 (6 bases). This CDR3 is built from 16 residues. The germline CDR1 and CDR2 sequences are SGHTA and FQGNSA. Deletions cut 2 bases from V and 5 bases from J, with 13 bases between. For the CDR3, the DNA is TGTGCCAGCAGCTTATTCGGGACATCCAATAATTCACCCCTCCACTCT. It encodes CASSLFGTSNNSPLHS.

This clonotype is medium-sized by share. The chain recombines TRBV11-2 with TRBJ1-6; D remains ambiguous. Trimming pared 5 bases from V and 6 bases from J, leaving 14 bases between. CDR1 is SGHAT and CDR2 is FQNNGV in the germline V gene. The CDR3 is made up of 15 amino acids. The CDR3 DNA is TGTGCCAGCAGCCGGGGAGGCAGGATTAATTCACCCCTCCACTTT. Its protein is CASSRGGRINSPLHF.

This clonotype has a count of ten or more. The gene calls are TRBV5-1 and TRBJ2-5, with D possibly matching TRBD1 (8 bases). Trimming pared 6 bases from V and 5 bases from J, leaving 14 bases between. This CDR3 region has 13 residues. Germline V lookup: CDR1 SGHRS, CDR2 YFSETQ. The chain's CDR3 is CASKTGEGETQYF. The CDR3 DNA reads as TGCGCCAGCAAGACAGGGGAGGGGGAGACCCAGTACTTC. Full variable domain (outside the CDR3, taken from reference TRBV5-1 and TRBJ2-5): KAGVTQTPRYLIKTRGQQVTLSCSPISGHRSVSWYQQTPGQGLQFLFEYFSETQRNKGNFPGRFSGRQFSNSRSEMNVSTLELGDSALYLCASKTGEGETQYFGPGTRLLVL.

Many counts were recorded for this clonotype. The chain links TRBV29-1 to TRBJ1-2, with a weak D call TRBD1 (6 bases). The CDR3 sequence is 13 residues long. V dropped 1 base and J dropped 4 bases, with 10 bases sitting between them. Germline V gene lookup returns CDR1 SQVTM and CDR2 ANQGSEA. The chain's CDR3 is CSVEGGQTYGYTF. The CDR3 DNA sequence: TGCAGCGTTGAAGGCGGACAGACCTATGGCTACACCTTC.

This clonotype showed up just a few times. The chain joins TRBV4-1 to TRBJ2-4; no clear D gene. This CDR3 comprises 15 residues. Germline values: CDR1 MGHRA, CDR2 YSYEKL. The V gene lost 2 bases and the J gene lost 0 bases, with 8 bases spanning the gap. CDR3: CASSQLVGAKNIQYF. The CDR3 DNA reads as TGCGCCAGCAGCCAATTGGTTGGAGCCAAAAACATTCAGTACTTC.

This clonotype came up many times. The chain employs TRBV9 and TRBJ2-2; D ambiguous. The V gene lost 0 bases and the J gene lost 6 bases, with 9 bases spanning the gap. Germline CDR1 is SGDLS and CDR2 is YYNGEE. This CDR3 spans 14 amino acids. The CDR3 DNA is TGTGCCAGCAGCGTAGTACCAGACCCCGGGGAGCTGTTTTTT. Its protein product is CASSVVPDPGELFF.

This clonotype was counted a few times. The gene calls are TRBV9 and TRBJ2-3; the D call may be TRBD1 or TRBD2 (5 bases each). The CDR3 is 12 amino acids. The V gene lost 4 bases and the J gene lost 5 bases, with 8 bases spanning the gap. Germline V gives CDR1 SGDLS, CDR2 YYNGEE. This chain's CDR3 is CASSLGGDTQYF. DNA of the CDR3: TGTGCCAGCAGCCTTGGGGGAGATACGCAGTATTTT.

This clonotype qualifies as medium-sized. This CDR3 is CASRQPGQGTGELFF. The CDR3, as DNA: TGTGCCAGTAGACAGCCTGGACAGGGGACCGGGGAGCTGTTTTTT. This rearrangement joins TRBV27 to TRBJ2-2; 9 bases align to TRBD1. The CDR3 sequence is 15 residues long. J gave up 5 bases and V 9 bases, and 10 bases lay outside the gene matches. In germline, CDR1 is MNHEY, CDR2 SMNVEV (reference sequence).

This clonotype has at least ten counts. The chain uses TRBV18 and TRBJ2-7; TRBD1 matches at 9 bases. The CDR3 consists of 15 residues. The trim removed 2 bases at V and 3 bases at J, leaving 5 bases unmatched. CDR1 and CDR2 from the germline V gene are KGHSH and LQKENI. Here the CDR3 reads CASSPDRGGLYEQYF. For the CDR3, the DNA is TGTGCCAGCTCACCAGACAGGGGGGGGCTCTACGAGCAGTACTTC.

This clonotype was seen a few times. The chain uses TRBV4-1 and TRBJ2-1; 13 positions match TRBD2. The CDR3 has 14 amino acids. CDR1 is MGHRA, CDR2 YSYEKL, per germline. V shed 1 base, J shed 10 bases, and the junction held 1 base outside the gene matches. CDR3 sequence (DNA): TGCGCCAGCAGCCAAGGGACTAGCGGGAGCGAGCAGTTCTTC. Protein: CASSQGTSGSEQFF.

This clonotype was found many times. This chain connects TRBV27 to TRBJ1-1; D is uncertain. The V and J ends lost 6 bases and 6 bases respectively, with 11 bases between them. CDR1 is MNHEY, CDR2 SMNVEV, per germline (reference sequence). CDR3 length equals 12 residues. The CDR3 DNA reads TGTGCCAGCAGGGTACCACGCGCTGAAGCTTTCTTT. Translated: CASRVPRAEAFF.

This clonotype has at least ten counts. V gene TRBV27 combines with J gene TRBJ2-3, with TRBD2 identical over 7 bases. The germline gives CDR1 MNHEY, CDR2 SMNVEV (reference sequence). With V trimmed by 7 bases and J by 0 bases, 10 bases remained unmatched. The CDR3 loop spans 16 amino acids. In DNA form, the CDR3 reads TGTGCCAGCACCGATCTGGCGGGGGATAGCACAGATACGCAGTATTTT. This codes for CASTDLAGDSTDTQYF.

By share, this clonotype ranks as medium-sized. The chain is built from TRBV20-1 and TRBJ2-3; D gene ambiguous. V was pared by 0 bases and J by 6 bases, with 16 bases between. Per germline, CDR1 DFQATT and CDR2 SNEGSKA (reference sequence). This CDR3 is built from 15 residues. The CDR3 coding sequence is TGCAGTGCTAGAGACCCTTTCGGCGTCCTGGATACGCAGTATTTT. Translating gives CSARDPFGVLDTQYF.

This clonotype showed up many times. V gene TRBV19 combines with J gene TRBJ2-7; D is perhaps TRBD2 (6 bases). V was clipped by 4 bases and J by 2 bases, with 9 bases between them. The CDR3 is 13 residues long. CDR1 and CDR2 (germline): LNHDA, SQIVND (reference sequence). The CDR3 DNA follows: TGTGCCAGTAGTACCCGACTAGCCTACGAGCAGTACTTC. Residues: CASSTRLAYEQYF.

This clonotype has a count of ten or more. This rearrangement joins TRBV9 to TRBJ1-1, with 10 positions matching TRBD1. Trimming cost V 4 bases and J 8 bases; bases outside gene matches: 8. Germline-derived CDR1 and CDR2 are SGDLS and YYNGEE. The CDR3 is 14 amino acids. The CDR3 sequence is CASSYYGTGEEAFF. The CDR3 DNA sequence: TGTGCCAGCAGCTACTACGGGACAGGGGAAGAAGCTTTCTTT.

By proportion, this clonotype is medium-sized. The chain links TRBV2 to TRBJ1-1, with no clear D. The CDR3 is made up of 12 amino acids. Per germline, CDR1 SNHLY and CDR2 FYNNEI. V was pared by 5 bases and J by 9 bases, with 13 bases between. The CDR3 is CASSWETDKAFF. The CDR3 nucleotides read TGTGCCAGCAGTTGGGAGACTGATAAAGCTTTCTTT.

By sample fraction, this clonotype is medium-sized. The chain joins TRBV7-2 to TRBJ1-3; possible D gene TRBD1, 6 bases. The CDR3 runs 15 residues. From germline, CDR1 is SGHTA and CDR2 FQGNSA. V was pared by 4 bases and J by 3 bases, with 13 bases between. The CDR3 DNA sequence: TGTGCCAGCAGCTCAAGGGGGGGGGTTGGAAACACCATATATTTT. Its protein product is CASSSRGGVGNTIYF. The full variable domain, its missing parts supplied by reference TRBV7-2 and TRBJ1-3, is GAGVSQSPSNKVTEKGKDVELRCDPISGHTALYWYRQSLGQGLEFLIYFQGNSAPDKSGLPSDRFSAERTGGSVSTLTIQRTQQEDSAVYLCASSSRGGVGNTIYFGEGSWLTVV.